Shown below are 6 T cell receptor beta chains from a single sample sequenced in a study of T-cell reconstitution after alpha-beta-depleted transplantation in children. Molecular barcoding with unique molecular identifiers was used for the TCRbeta library. Via MiXCR, TCRdb re-called the PCR reads, giving one row per CDR3 protein. The repertoire has around 600,000 distinct CDR3 sequences, more than 20% of them found once; the top ten carry roughly 14%. Sequencing used PBMCs, mostly from graft donor cells, obtained 360 days after TCRalphabeta/CD19-depleted stem cell transplant. The receptors were sampled from a boy less than two years old who had a stem cell transplant for acute myeloid leukemia, so the T cells may come from the graft donor.

V usage is TRBV20-1 and J usage is TRBJ2-5; D is unclear. The CDR3 is made up of 14 amino acids. Trimming pared 0 bases from V and 1 base from J, leaving 9 bases between. From germline, CDR1 is DFQATT and CDR2 SNEGSKA (reference sequence). CDR3: CSARDLVRQETQYF. In DNA, the CDR3 is TGCAGTGCTAGAGATCTAGTGCGCCAAGAGACCCAGTACTTC.

This clonotype was seen a handful of times. The J gene is TRBJ1-1, the V gene TRBV15; tentative D call: TRBD1 (5 bases). The CDR3 is 15 amino acids. V gave up 3 bases and J gave up 2 bases, with 13 bases separating them. CDR1 and CDR2 (germline): LNHNV, YYDKDF (reference sequence). The CDR3 sequence is CATSRTGTGNTEAFF. DNA for the CDR3: TGTGCCACCAGCAGGACCGGGACGGGAAACACTGAAGCTTTCTTT.

This clonotype was found many times. The CDR3 loop is CSARVASETQYF. The CDR3 DNA sequence: TGCAGTGCTAGAGTCGCGTCAGAGACCCAGTACTTC. This chain joins TRBV20-1 and TRBJ2-5; D is ambiguous. The CDR3 extends over 12 amino acids. V was clipped by 1 base and J by 4 bases, with 7 bases between them. Germline CDR1 DFQATT, CDR2 SNEGSKA (reference sequence).

V usage is TRBV3-1 and J usage is TRBJ1-5, with no clear D. Germline assignment: CDR1 LGHDT and CDR2 YNNKEL (reference sequence). V was clipped by 1 base and J by 7 bases, with 5 bases between them. This CDR3 contains 12 residues. The CDR3 region has the DNA TGTGCCAGCAGCCAAGGGATGCAGCCCCAGCATTTT. Amino acids: CASSQGMQPQHF.

This chain uses TRBV20-1 with TRBJ2-1, with D possibly TRBD1 on 5 matching bases. The CDR3 sequence is 16 residues long. Germline CDR1 and CDR2: DFQATT and SNEGSKA (reference sequence). Trimming shortened V by 3 bases and J by 8 bases, and 23 bases separated the two germline ends. DNA for the CDR3: TGCAGTGCTAGGAATCCTGGACACCCATGGTACGATGAGCAGTTCTTC. Translated, it gives CSARNPGHPWYDEQFF.

This clonotype has ten or more counts. The chain employs TRBV20-1 and TRBJ2-3; TRBD2 aligns across 9 bases. The J segment lost 1 base and the V segment lost 2 bases, leaving 1 base of the junction unmatched. The CDR3 length is 14 residues. Per the germline V gene, CDR1 is DFQATT and CDR2 is SNEGSKA (reference sequence). In DNA form, the CDR3 reads TGCAGTGCTAGACCTAGCGGGGGCACAGATACGCAGTATTTT. It is translated as CSARPSGGTDTQYF.